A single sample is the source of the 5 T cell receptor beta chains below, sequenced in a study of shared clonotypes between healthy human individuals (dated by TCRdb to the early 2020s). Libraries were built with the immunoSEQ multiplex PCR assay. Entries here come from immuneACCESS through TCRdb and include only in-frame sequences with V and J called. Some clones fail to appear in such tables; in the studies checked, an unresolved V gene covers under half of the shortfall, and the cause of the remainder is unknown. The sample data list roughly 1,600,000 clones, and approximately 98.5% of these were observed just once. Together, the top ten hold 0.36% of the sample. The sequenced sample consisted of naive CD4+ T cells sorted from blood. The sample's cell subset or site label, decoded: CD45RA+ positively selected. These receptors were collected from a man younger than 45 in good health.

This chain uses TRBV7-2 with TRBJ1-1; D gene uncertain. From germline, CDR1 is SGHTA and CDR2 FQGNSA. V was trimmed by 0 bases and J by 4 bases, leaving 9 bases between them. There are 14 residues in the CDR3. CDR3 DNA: TGTGCCAGCAGCTTAGCCGCGAGTAGCACTGAAGCTTTCTTT. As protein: CASSLAASSTEAFF.

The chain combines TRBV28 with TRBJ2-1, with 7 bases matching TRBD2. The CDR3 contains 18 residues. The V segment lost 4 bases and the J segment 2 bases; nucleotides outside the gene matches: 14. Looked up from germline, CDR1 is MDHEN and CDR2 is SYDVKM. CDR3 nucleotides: TGTGCCAGCAGTTCCGCATCGGGGGGTCGCCAAACCTACAATGAGCAGTTCTTC. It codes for CASSSASGGRQTYNEQFF.

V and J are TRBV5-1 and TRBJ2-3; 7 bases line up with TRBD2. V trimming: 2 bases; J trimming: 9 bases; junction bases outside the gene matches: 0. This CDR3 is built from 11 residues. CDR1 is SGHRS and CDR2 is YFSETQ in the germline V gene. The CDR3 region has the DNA TGCGCCAGCAGCTTCGGGGGGACGCAGTATTTT. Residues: CASSFGGTQYF. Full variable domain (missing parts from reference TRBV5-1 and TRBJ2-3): KAGVTQTPRYLIKTRGQQVTLSCSPISGHRSVSWYQQTPGQGLQFLFEYFSETQRNKGNFPGRFSGRQFSNSRSEMNVSTLELGDSALYLCASSFGGTQYFGPGTRLTVL.

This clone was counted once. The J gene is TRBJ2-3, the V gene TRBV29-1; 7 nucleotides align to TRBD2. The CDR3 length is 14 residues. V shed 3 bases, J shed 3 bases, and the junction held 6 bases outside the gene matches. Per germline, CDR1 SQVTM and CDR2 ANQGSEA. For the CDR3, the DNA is TGCAGCGTTGAGGGGGAGGGCCGTACAGATACGCAGTATTTT. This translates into CSVEGEGRTDTQYF.

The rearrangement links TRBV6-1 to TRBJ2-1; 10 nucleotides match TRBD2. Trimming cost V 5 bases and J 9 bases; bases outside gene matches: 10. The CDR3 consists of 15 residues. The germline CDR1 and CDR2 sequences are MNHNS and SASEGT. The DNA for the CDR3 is TGTGCCAGCAGTCTCGAGGGACTAGCGAACGCTGAGCAGTTCTTC. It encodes CASSLEGLANAEQFF.